A single sample is the source of the 26 T cell receptor beta chains below, sequenced in a study of T cell changes during pregnancy in multiple sclerosis. Produced via immunoSEQ multiplex PCR; TCRdb's table is partial and in-frame only. The data hold tens of thousands of clones, with more than 75% observed a single time. Specimen: CD8+ T cells from peripheral blood mononuclear cells, collected after pregnancy. The source of these receptors is a female donor in good health, enrolled as a control in a pregnancy study.

This clone is large. The chain uses TRBV7-9 and TRBJ1-1, with 9 bases aligning to TRBD1. Trimming took 3 bases from V and 3 from J; bases not matched to a gene: 5. In germline, CDR1 is SEHNR, CDR2 FQNEAQ (reference sequence). This CDR3 contains 15 residues. The chain's CDR3 is CASSLETGGHTEAFF. The CDR3 nucleotides are TGTGCCAGCAGCTTGGAGACAGGGGGGCACACTGAAGCTTTCTTT.

The gene calls are TRBV5-4 and TRBJ2-1; D not certain. Between the trimmed V and J ends, which lost 1 base and 8 bases, there was a span of 10 bases. Germline CDR1 reads SGHNT; CDR2 reads YYREEE (reference sequence). The CDR3 runs to 13 residues. CDR3 sequence (DNA): TGTGCCAGCAGCTTGAGCGAGTGGGATGAGCAGTTCTTC. This gives the protein CASSLSEWDEQFF.

J is TRBJ2-1 and V is TRBV5-4; 9 bases are shared with TRBD1. J lost 15 bases, V lost 5 bases, and 9 bases had no gene match. Germline V CDR1 and CDR2: SGHNT, YYREEE (reference sequence). The CDR3 has 12 amino acids. This chain's CDR3 is CASSSPGQGAFF. In DNA, the CDR3 is TGTGCCAGCAGTTCCCCGGGACAGGGCGCGTTCTTC.

V is TRBV4-3 and J is TRBJ1-2, with D perhaps matching TRBD1 (6 bases). The CDR3 length is 15 residues. Germline V lookup: CDR1 LGHNA, CDR2 YSLEER. The V gene lost 1 base and the J gene lost 6 bases, with 15 bases spanning the gap. For the CDR3, the DNA is TGCGCCAGCAGCCAAGGTTCAGGGGAAATCCATGGCTACACCTTC. Translation: CASSQGSGEIHGYTF.

The gene calls are TRBV10-3 and TRBJ2-7, with a possible D match to TRBD1 (5 bases). The CDR3 loop spans 16 amino acids. Germline lookup yields CDR1 ENHRY and CDR2 SYGVKD. V was clipped by 0 bases and J by 2 bases, with 14 bases between them. The CDR3, as DNA: TGTGCCATCAGTGAGTCAGGGCAGGGAAACGCCTACGAGCAGTACTTC. It translates to CAISESGQGNAYEQYF.

This clone was seen a handful of times. The rearrangement links TRBV2 to TRBJ1-1, with unresolved D. The V and J ends lost 0 bases and 2 bases respectively, with 7 bases between them. Germline CDR1 is SNHLY and CDR2 is FYNNEI. The CDR3 spans 14 residues. The DNA of the CDR3 is TGTGCCAGCAGTGAAGCGGGCTATAACACTGAAGCTTTCTTT. Protein product: CASSEAGYNTEAFF. Combining the CDR3 with reference TRBV2 and TRBJ1-1 gives the whole variable domain EPEVTQTPSHQVTQMGQEVILRCVPISNHLYFYWYRQILGQKVEFLVSFYNNEISEKSEIFDDQFSVERPDGSNFTLKIRSTKLEDSAMYFCASSEAGYNTEAFFGQGTRLTVV.

This clone was found once. The V and J genes are TRBV5-4 and TRBJ2-2, with 12 bases identical to TRBD1. The CDR3 length is 17 residues. J lost 6 bases, V lost 2 bases, and 8 bases had no gene match. CDR1 is SGHNT, CDR2 YYREEE, per germline (reference sequence). The CDR3 region is CASSLGTGGVYAGELFF. The CDR3 nucleotides are TGTGCCAGCAGCTTAGGGACAGGGGGCGTTTACGCCGGGGAGCTGTTTTTT.

This chain joins TRBV4-1 and TRBJ1-1; D call uncertain. Trimming cost V 1 base and J 1 base, with 4 bases left between them. Germline CDR1 and CDR2: MGHRA and YSYEKL. CDR3 length: 13 residues. CDR3 in amino acids: CASSQGQNTEAFF. The CDR3 DNA reads as TGCGCCAGCAGCCAAGGACAGAACACTGAAGCTTTCTTT.

This sequence joins TRBV11-2 and TRBJ1-4; D possibly corresponds to TRBD1 (6 bases). CDR1 and CDR2 from the germline V gene are SGHAT and FQNNGV. Trimming took off 5 bases at V and 0 bases at J, with 10 bases between the two ends. The CDR3 contains 15 residues. CDR3 region: CASSLGTSTNEKLFF. The CDR3 coding sequence is TGTGCCAGCAGCCTTGGGACATCAACTAATGAAAAACTGTTTTTT. The whole variable domain, remainder taken from reference TRBV11-2 and TRBJ1-4, is EAGVAQSPRYKIIEKRQSVAFWCNPISGHATLYWYQQILGQGPKLLIQFQNNGVVDDSQLPKDRFSAERLKGVDSTLKIQPAKLEDSAVYLCASSLGTSTNEKLFFGSGTQLSVL.

The genes are TRBV7-2 and TRBJ2-3; D uncertain. CDR3 length: 13 residues. Trimming stripped 6 bases from V and 2 bases from J, with 9 bases between. Per germline, CDR1 SGHTA and CDR2 FQGNSA. The CDR3 is CASRPLVTDTQYF. The CDR3 DNA follows: TGTGCCAGCAGACCACTTGTCACAGATACGCAGTATTTT.

This chain links TRBV2 with TRBJ2-3, with TRBD2 matching 13 bases. Per the germline V gene, CDR1 is SNHLY and CDR2 is FYNNEI. J gave up 1 base and V 9 bases, and 10 bases lay outside the gene matches. CDR3 size: 17 residues. DNA for the CDR3: TGTGCCAGGGGCGGACTAGCGGGGGACACACGCACAGATACGCAGTATTTT. This sequence encodes CARGGLAGDTRTDTQYF.

Written as DNA, the CDR3 is TGTGCCAGTAGTATAGGAGGCCTACAATACGAGCAGTACTTC. Amino acids: CASSIGGLQYEQYF. V and J are TRBV19 and TRBJ2-7, with no clear D. Trimming shortened V by 1 base and J by 4 bases, and 11 bases separated the two germline ends. CDR3 length: 14 amino acids. Germline V lookup: CDR1 LNHDA, CDR2 SQIVND (reference sequence). Full variable domain (outside the CDR3, taken from reference TRBV19 and TRBJ2-7): DGGITQSPKYLFRKEGQNVTLSCEQNLNHDAMYWYRQDPGQGLRLIYYSQIVNDFQKGDIAEGYSVSREKKESFPLTVTSAQKNPTAFYLCASSIGGLQYEQYFGPGTRLTVT.

This chain uses TRBV2 with TRBJ1-2, with D possibly being TRBD1 (6 bases). Germline loops: CDR1 SNHLY, CDR2 FYNNEI. The CDR3 extends over 14 amino acids. V shed 7 bases and J shed 4 bases, with 16 bases lying between them. Here the CDR3 reads CASTSGVSGYGYTF. As DNA, the CDR3 is TGTGCCAGCACCTCAGGGGTCTCGGGCTATGGCTACACCTTC.

The rearrangement uses TRBV15 and TRBJ2-6, with D maybe TRBD1 (5 bases). Germline CDR1 is LNHNV and CDR2 is YYDKDF (reference sequence). The CDR3 length is 15 residues. V lost 5 bases, J lost 0 bases, and 8 bases lay in between. The CDR3 DNA reads TGTGCCACCAGCTCCGACAGCTCTGGGGCCAACGTCCTGACTTTC. This sequence encodes CATSSDSSGANVLTF.

The genes are TRBV14 and TRBJ1-1, with D unresolved. Trimming took off 2 bases at V and 8 bases at J, with 9 bases between the two ends. From germline, CDR1 is SGHDN and CDR2 FVKESK. The CDR3 contains 12 residues. CDR3 protein: CASSQLRAEAFF. CDR3 coding DNA: TGTGCCAGCAGCCAATTGCGGGCCGAAGCTTTCTTT.

The V call is TRBV4-1, the J call TRBJ1-5, with D possibly matching TRBD1 (6 bases). Germline V lookup: CDR1 MGHRA, CDR2 YSYEKL. V shed 5 bases and J shed 3 bases, with 11 bases lying between them. This CDR3 contains 14 residues. For the CDR3, the DNA is TGCGCCAGCAGCGTCAGGGGAGTCAATCAGCCCCAGCATTTT. As protein: CASSVRGVNQPQHF.

The chain has TRBV20-1 and TRBJ2-3; D uncertain. The length of the CDR3 is 11 residues. Per germline, CDR1 DFQATT and CDR2 SNEGSKA (reference sequence). With 5 bases removed from V and 3 bases from J, the gap between germline ends came to 6 bases. The CDR3 is CSARQTDTQYF. The CDR3 nucleotides read TGCAGTGCTCGCCAGACAGATACGCAGTATTTT.

The V call is TRBV7-6, the J call TRBJ2-7, with 10 bases that match TRBD1. After removal of 5 bases from V and 3 bases from J, the junction contained 7 bases not matched to a gene. CDR3 length: 15 residues. CDR1 is SGHVS, CDR2 FNYEAQ, per germline. This CDR3 is CASSPTGQGNYEQYF. The CDR3 region has the DNA TGTGCCAGCAGCCCTACGGGACAGGGGAACTACGAGCAGTACTTC.

This chain uses TRBV30 with TRBJ2-1; TRBD2 matches at 9 bases. After removal of 2 bases from V and 6 bases from J, the junction contained 5 bases not matched to a gene. Germline V CDR1 and CDR2: GTSNPN, SVGIG (reference sequence). The CDR3 spans 14 residues. The CDR3 reads CAWSIGGGANEQFF. As DNA, the CDR3 is TGTGCCTGGAGTATCGGCGGGGGGGCCAATGAGCAGTTCTTC.

The V and J genes are TRBV5-4 and TRBJ2-3; D is unresolved. CDR1 and CDR2 from the germline V gene are SGHNT and YYREEE (reference sequence). CDR3 size: 15 residues. V was cut by 4 bases and J by 2 bases, with 14 bases left in between. The CDR3 here is CASSRTWATTDTQYF. In nucleotides, the CDR3 is TGTGCCAGCAGCCGTACTTGGGCTACCACAGATACGCAGTATTTT.

This chain links TRBV28 with TRBJ1-2, with 8 bases fitting TRBD1. CDR1 is MDHEN and CDR2 is SYDVKM in the germline V gene. The CDR3 spans 13 residues. V lost 6 bases, J lost 7 bases, and 7 bases stayed unmatched. DNA for the CDR3: TGTGCCAGCAGACAGGGGGTATCGGTTGGCTACACCTTC. Residues: CASRQGVSVGYTF.

This chain uses TRBV4-1 with TRBJ2-3, with a possible D match to TRBD2 (5 bases). Germline loops: CDR1 MGHRA, CDR2 YSYEKL. CDR3 length: 16 amino acids. The V end was cut by 1 base, the J end by 0 bases, with 11 bases between. The CDR3 DNA follows: TGCGCCAGCAGCCAAGTGGGGAGCACTAGCACAGATACGCAGTATTTT. This translates into CASSQVGSTSTDTQYF.

The chain uses TRBV10-3 and TRBJ2-1; D perhaps matches TRBD2 (6 bases). Germline lookup yields CDR1 ENHRY and CDR2 SYGVKD. Trimming took off 0 bases at V and 5 bases at J, with 11 bases between the two ends. The CDR3 runs 15 residues. The CDR3 nucleotides read TGTGCCATCAGTGAGTCGGCTAGCGTCGACAATGAGCAGTTCTTC. This translates into CAISESASVDNEQFF.

J is TRBJ2-3 and V is TRBV28; D is ambiguous. V was clipped by 5 bases and J by 5 bases, with 8 bases between them. CDR1 MDHEN and CDR2 SYDVKM come from the germline V gene. The CDR3 sequence is 12 residues long. CDR3 sequence (DNA): TGTGCCAGCAGTCCTGGCGGAGATACGCAGTATTTT. This gives the protein CASSPGGDTQYF.

V gene TRBV5-1 combines with J gene TRBJ1-2; D is unresolved. The CDR3 is 11 amino acids. Germline assignment: CDR1 SGHRS and CDR2 YFSETQ. The V end was cut by 5 bases, the J end by 3 bases, with 5 bases between. The CDR3 coding sequence is TGCGCCAGCAGATCATACTATGGCTACACCTTC. Translating it yields CASRSYYGYTF.

This chain connects TRBV13 to TRBJ2-7; the D is unclear. Per germline, CDR1 PRHDT and CDR2 FYEKMQ (reference sequence). V was clipped by 0 bases and J by 0 bases, with 9 bases between them. The CDR3 consists of 15 residues. In DNA form, the CDR3 reads TGTGCCAGCAGCTTAGGCCTTCACACCTCCTACGAGCAGTACTTC. Translated, it gives CASSLGLHTSYEQYF.